The present entry profiles one T cell receptor (beta chain) with its context. The CDR3 totals 14 residues. Trimming stripped 1 base from V and 9 bases from J, with 13 bases between. CDR1 and CDR2 from the germline V gene are LGHDT and YNNKEL (reference sequence). The sample originates from a study of blood T cell repertoires in COVID-19. Method: immunoSEQ multiplex PCR; TCRdb's copy keeps in-frame clones and lacks some. The repertoire consists of about 190,000 clones, with roughly four fifths occurring once and the leading ten covering about 6%. Source material: peripheral blood. This chain links TRBV3-1 (or the pseudogene TRBV3-2) with TRBJ2-1; D may be TRBD2 (6 bases). This TCR was sampled from a woman aged 40 to 50 with acute or convalescent COVID-19. CDR3 in DNA: TGTGCCAGCAGCCAAGGGCTAGCGTACCCTGAGCAGTTCTTC. This translates into CASSQGLAYPEQFF.